Following are 3 T cell receptor beta chains from one sample sequenced in a study of T-cell reconstitution after alpha-beta-depleted transplantation in children. Unique molecular identifiers were incorporated when the TCRbeta library was constructed. TCRdb analysed the PCR reads with MiXCR anew, one entry per CDR3 protein. The data show 500,000 to 650,000 distinct CDR3 sequences, with 11% seen just once and around 13% held by the top ten. Source: PBMCs, mostly from graft donor cells, taken 180 days after TCRalphabeta/CD19-depleted stem cell transplant. All receptors derive from a female patient aged 2-15 years who had a stem cell transplant for aplastic anemia, so the T cells may come from the graft donor.

This chain uses TRBV27 with TRBJ2-1; 14 nucleotides line up with TRBD2. Trimming removed 2 bases from V and 2 bases from J; junction bases left unmatched: 8. Germline values: CDR1 MNHEY, CDR2 SMNVEV (reference sequence). The CDR3 runs 19 residues. Here the CDR3 reads CASSLPGLAGDGPYNEQFF. The CDR3 bases are TGTGCCAGCAGTTTACCGGGACTAGCGGGAGACGGCCCCTACAATGAGCAGTTCTTC.

This sequence joins TRBV20-1 and TRBJ1-2; D is undetermined. The CDR3 loop spans 13 amino acids. Trimming stripped 2 bases from V and 7 bases from J, with 14 bases between. Germline V gives CDR1 DFQATT, CDR2 SNEGSKA (reference sequence). In DNA, the CDR3 is TGCAGTGCTAGATGGGTCTATCCGGGTGGCTACACCTTC. It is translated as CSARWVYPGGYTF.

This clonotype was seen only a few times. The V call is TRBV7-9, the J call TRBJ1-1; the D gene is possibly TRBD1 (6 bases). Germline CDR1 SEHNR, CDR2 FQNEAQ (reference sequence). This CDR3 spans 17 amino acids. V lost 4 bases and J lost 1, with 19 bases in between. The CDR3 bases are TGTGCCAGCAGCTACCCAATGGGGGGCGGGGGGAACACTGAAGCTTTCTTT. Amino acids: CASSYPMGGGGNTEAFF.